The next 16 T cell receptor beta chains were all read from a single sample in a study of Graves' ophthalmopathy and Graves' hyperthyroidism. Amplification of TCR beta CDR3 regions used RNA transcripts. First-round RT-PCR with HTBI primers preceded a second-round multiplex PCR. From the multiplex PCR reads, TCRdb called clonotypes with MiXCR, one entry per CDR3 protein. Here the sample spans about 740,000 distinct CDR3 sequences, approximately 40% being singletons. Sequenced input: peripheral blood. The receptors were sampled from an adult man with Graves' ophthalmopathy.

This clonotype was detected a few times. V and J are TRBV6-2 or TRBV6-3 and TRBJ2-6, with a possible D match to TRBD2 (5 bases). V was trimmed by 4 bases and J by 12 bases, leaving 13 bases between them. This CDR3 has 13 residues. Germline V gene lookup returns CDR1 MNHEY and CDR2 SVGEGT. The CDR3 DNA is TGTGCCAGCAGTTTAGGTTCCGCGGGCGTCCTGACTTTC. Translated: CASSLGSAGVLTF.

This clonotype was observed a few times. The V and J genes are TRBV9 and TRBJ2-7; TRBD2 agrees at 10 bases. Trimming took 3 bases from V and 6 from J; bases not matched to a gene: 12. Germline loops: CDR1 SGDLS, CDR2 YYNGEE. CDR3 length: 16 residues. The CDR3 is CASSAKAASGRREQYF. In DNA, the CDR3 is TGTGCCAGCAGCGCAAAGGCGGCTAGCGGGAGACGCGAGCAGTACTTC.

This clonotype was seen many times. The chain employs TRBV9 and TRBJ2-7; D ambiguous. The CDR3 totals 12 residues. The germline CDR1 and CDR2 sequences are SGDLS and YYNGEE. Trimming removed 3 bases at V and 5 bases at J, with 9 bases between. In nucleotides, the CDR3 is TGTGCCAGCAGCGCTCAGTTAGACGAGCAGTACTTC. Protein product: CASSAQLDEQYF. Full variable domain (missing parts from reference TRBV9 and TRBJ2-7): DSGVTQTPKHLITATGQRVTLRCSPRSGDLSVYWYQQSLDQGLQFLIQYYNGEERAKGNILERFSAQQFPDLHSELNLSSLELGDSALYFCASSAQLDEQYFGPGTRLTVT.

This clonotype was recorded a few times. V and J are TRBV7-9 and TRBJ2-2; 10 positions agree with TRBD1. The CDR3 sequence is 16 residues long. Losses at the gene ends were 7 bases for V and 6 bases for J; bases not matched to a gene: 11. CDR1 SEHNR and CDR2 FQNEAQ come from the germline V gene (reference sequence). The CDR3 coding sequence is TGTGCCAGCACCACACCGGGACAGGGGTTCTCCGGGGAGCTGTTTTTT. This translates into CASTTPGQGFSGELFF. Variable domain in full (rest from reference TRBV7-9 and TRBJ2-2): DTGVSQNPRHKITKRGQNVTFRCDPISEHNRLYWYRQTLGQGPEFLTYFQNEAQLEKSRLLSDRFSAERPKGSFSTLEIQRTEQGDSAMYLCASTTPGQGFSGELFFGEGSRLTVL.

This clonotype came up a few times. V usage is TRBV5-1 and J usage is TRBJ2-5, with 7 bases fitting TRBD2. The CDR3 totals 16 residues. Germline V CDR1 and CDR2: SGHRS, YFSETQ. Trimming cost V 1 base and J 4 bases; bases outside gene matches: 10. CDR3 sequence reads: CASSLYSGGSRETQYF. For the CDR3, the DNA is TGCGCCAGCAGCTTGTATTCCGGCGGGAGCAGAGAGACCCAGTACTTC.

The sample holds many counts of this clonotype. CDR3 nucleotide sequence: TGCAGCGTTGTCGCAGGCGGGACTGAAGCTTTCTTT. As protein: CSVVAGGTEAFF. The V and J genes are TRBV29-1 and TRBJ1-1, with D unresolved. The CDR3 is 12 amino acids. CDR1 SQVTM and CDR2 ANQGSEA come from the germline V gene. V dropped 4 bases and J dropped 5 bases, with 11 bases sitting between them.

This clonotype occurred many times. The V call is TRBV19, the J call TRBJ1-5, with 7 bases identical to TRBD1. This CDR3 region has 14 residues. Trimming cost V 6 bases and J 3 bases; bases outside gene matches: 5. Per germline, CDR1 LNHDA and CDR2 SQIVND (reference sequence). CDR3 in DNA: TGTGCCAGTAGCCCGACAGGGAACAATCAGCCCCAGCATTTT. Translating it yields CASSPTGNNQPQHF.

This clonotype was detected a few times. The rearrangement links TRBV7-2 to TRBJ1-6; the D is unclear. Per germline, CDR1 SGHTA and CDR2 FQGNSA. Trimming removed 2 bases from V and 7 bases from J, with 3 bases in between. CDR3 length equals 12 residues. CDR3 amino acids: CASSLINSPLHF. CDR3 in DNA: TGTGCCAGCAGCTTAATAAATTCACCCCTCCACTTT.

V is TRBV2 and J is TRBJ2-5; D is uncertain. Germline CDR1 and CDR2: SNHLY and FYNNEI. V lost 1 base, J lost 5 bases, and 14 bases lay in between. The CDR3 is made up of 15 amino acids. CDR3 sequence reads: CASSEGPRDQETQYF. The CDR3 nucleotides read TGTGCCAGCAGTGAAGGTCCAAGGGATCAGGAGACCCAGTACTTC.

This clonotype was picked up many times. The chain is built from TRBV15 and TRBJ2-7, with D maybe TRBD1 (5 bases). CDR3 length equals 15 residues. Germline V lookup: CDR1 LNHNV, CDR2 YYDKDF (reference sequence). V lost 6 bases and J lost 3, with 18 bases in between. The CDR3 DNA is TGTGCCACCAGTCCCTCAACAGGAACTTTCTACGAGCAGTACTTC. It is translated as CATSPSTGTFYEQYF.

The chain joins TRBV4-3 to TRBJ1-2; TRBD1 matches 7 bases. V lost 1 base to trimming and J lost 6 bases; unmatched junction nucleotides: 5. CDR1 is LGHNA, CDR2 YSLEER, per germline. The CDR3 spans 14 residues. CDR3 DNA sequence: TGCGCCAGCAGCCAAGTCGACAGGGTGCATGGCTACACCTTC. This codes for CASSQVDRVHGYTF.

The CDR3 here is CASSFGGRQETQYF. The CDR3 DNA is TGTGCCAGTAGTTTTGGGGGCCGACAAGAGACCCAGTACTTC. This chain connects TRBV19 to TRBJ2-5; tentatively, D is TRBD1 (6 bases). Trimming removed 5 bases from V and 2 bases from J, with 12 bases in between. CDR1 is LNHDA and CDR2 is SQIVND in the germline V gene (reference sequence). This CDR3 region has 14 residues. The variable domain in full, completed from reference TRBV19 and TRBJ2-5, reads DGGITQSPKYLFRKEGQNVTLSCEQNLNHDAMYWYRQDPGQGLRLIYYSQIVNDFQKGDIAEGYSVSREKKESFPLTVTSAQKNPTAFYLCASSFGGRQETQYFGPGTRLLVL.

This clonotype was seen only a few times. CDR3 sequence: CASSLEPPVTGELFF. The CDR3 nucleotides read TGTGCCAGCAGTTTGGAGCCCCCCGTAACCGGGGAGCTGTTTTTT. The rearrangement uses TRBV25-1 and TRBJ2-2; D unclear. The CDR3 covers 15 residues. Germline V gene data show CDR1 as MGHDK and CDR2 as SYGVNS. V was clipped by 5 bases and J by 5 bases, with 15 bases between them.

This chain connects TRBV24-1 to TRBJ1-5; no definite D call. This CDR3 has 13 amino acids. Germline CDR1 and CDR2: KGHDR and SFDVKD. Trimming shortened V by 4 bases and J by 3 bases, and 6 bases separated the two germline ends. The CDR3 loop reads CATSDQYNQPQHF. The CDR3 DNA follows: TGTGCCACCAGTGACCAGTACAATCAGCCCCAGCATTTT.

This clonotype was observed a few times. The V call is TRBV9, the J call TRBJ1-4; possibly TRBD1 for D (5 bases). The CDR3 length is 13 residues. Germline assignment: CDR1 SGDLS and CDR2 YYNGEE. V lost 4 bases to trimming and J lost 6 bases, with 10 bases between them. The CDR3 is CASSPREDEKLFF. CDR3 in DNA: TGTGCCAGCAGCCCCAGGGAAGATGAAAAACTGTTTTTT.

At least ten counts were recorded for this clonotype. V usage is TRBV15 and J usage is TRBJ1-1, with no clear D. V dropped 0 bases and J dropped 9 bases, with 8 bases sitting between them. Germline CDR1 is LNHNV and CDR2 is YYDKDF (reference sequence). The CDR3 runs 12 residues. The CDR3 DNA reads TGTGCCACCAGCAGAGATCGCGGGAAAGCTTTCTTT. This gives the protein CATSRDRGKAFF.